These 20 T cell receptor beta chains were sequenced from one sample in a study of regulatory T cells in long-lasting Graves disease. For TCR beta, libraries came from iRepertoire HTBI primers and Arm-PCR of CDR3 regions. TCRdb reprocessed the multiplex PCR reads with MiXCR, giving one entry per CDR3 protein. In the table there are about 660,000 distinct CDR3 sequences, about 32% of which are singletons. Time point of the sample: persistent/refractory GD, antithyroid drugs over 5 years with positive TRAb. The TCR library was prepared using RNA isolated from PBMCs. The sequenced sample was peripheral blood mononuclear cells (PBMCs), obtained when the disease was refractory, from a patient treated with antithyroid drugs. Receptors originate from a female donor with Graves disease.

V gene TRBV20-1 combines with J gene TRBJ1-5, with 7 bases fitting TRBD1. CDR3 length: 17 amino acids. Germline V CDR1 and CDR2: DFQATT, SNEGSKA (reference sequence). With 3 bases clipped from V and 4 bases from J, the junction kept 15 bases outside the gene matches. The CDR3 DNA sequence: TGCAGTGCTAGTTACGACCAGGGGGATTTCGGGAATCAGCCCCAGCATTTT. Protein product: CSASYDQGDFGNQPQHF.

This clonotype was observed a handful of times. The V call is TRBV20-1, the J call TRBJ2-5, with D perhaps matching TRBD2 (5 bases). Trimming took 4 bases from V and 9 from J, leaving 15 bases between them. CDR3 length: 12 amino acids. The germline V gene encodes CDR1 DFQATT and CDR2 SNEGSKA (reference sequence). CDR3 in DNA: TGCAGTGCTAATGACCGAACGGAGGCCCAGTACTTC. As protein: CSANDRTEAQYF.

CDR3 sequence (DNA): TGTGCCAGCAGTTACAGCCACGAGCAGTACTTC. It yields the protein CASSYSHEQYF. V usage is TRBV6-5 and J usage is TRBJ2-7; D not certain. CDR1 MNHEY and CDR2 SVGAGI come from the germline V gene. V was shortened by 2 bases and J by 5 bases, with 4 bases between the two germline ends. The CDR3 has 11 residues.

The chain couples TRBV6-1 to TRBJ2-5, with 9 bases fitting TRBD2. CDR3 length equals 16 residues. The germline CDR1 and CDR2 sequences are MNHNS and SASEGT. V shed 5 bases and J 5 bases; nucleotides not matched to a gene: 12. DNA for the CDR3: TGTGCCAGCAGTAGACGGGTTAGCGGGAGAGGTGAGACCCAGTACTTC. Its protein is CASSRRVSGRGETQYF.

This clonotype has a handful of counts. The rearrangement links TRBV20-1 to TRBJ1-4; TRBD1 might be the D (5 bases). V was trimmed by 8 bases and J by 1 base, leaving 11 bases between them. Germline V gene lookup returns CDR1 DFQATT and CDR2 SNEGSKA (reference sequence). CDR3 length: 13 residues. The CDR3 bases are TGCAGTCTAGGTGGGGGAACTAATGAAAAACTGTTTTTT. Translating gives CSLGGGTNEKLFF.

This chain joins TRBV11-2 and TRBJ2-1; 9 nucleotides align to TRBD1. V trimming: 3 bases; J trimming: 7 bases; junction bases outside the gene matches: 4. The germline V gene has CDR1 SGHAT and CDR2 FQNNGV. The CDR3 length is 14 residues. The CDR3 loop is CASSFGDRDNEQFF. The CDR3 DNA reads TGTGCCAGCAGCTTTGGGGACAGGGATAATGAGCAGTTCTTC.

This chain connects TRBV20-1 to TRBJ1-1; D remains unclear. This CDR3 has 10 amino acids. Per the germline V gene, CDR1 is DFQATT and CDR2 is SNEGSKA (reference sequence). Trimming left V 4 bases short and J 6 bases short, with 6 bases between. CDR3 loop: CSANRAEAFF. The DNA for the CDR3 is TGCAGTGCTAATCGGGCTGAAGCTTTCTTT.

This clonotype was counted ten times or more. The rearrangement joins TRBV6-2 or TRBV6-3 to TRBJ1-6; 9 bases align to TRBD1. Looked up from germline, CDR1 is MNHEY and CDR2 is SVGEGT. CDR3 length equals 15 residues. V was clipped by 7 bases and J by 9 bases; unmatched bases: 10. The CDR3 sequence is CASTRAGQGSSPLHF. CDR3 nucleotides: TGTGCCAGCACCAGAGCGGGACAGGGAAGTTCACCCCTCCACTTT.

The chain recombines TRBV9 with TRBJ1-4; 7 bases map to TRBD1. Trimming took 3 bases from V and 7 from J; bases not matched to a gene: 6. Per germline, CDR1 SGDLS and CDR2 YYNGEE. There are 14 residues in the CDR3. The CDR3 reads CASSGGQFFEKLFF. The CDR3 DNA follows: TGTGCCAGCAGCGGGGGACAGTTTTTTGAAAAACTGTTTTTT. Based on the CDR3 plus reference TRBV9 and TRBJ1-4, the full variable domain is DSGVTQTPKHLITATGQRVTLRCSPRSGDLSVYWYQQSLDQGLQFLIQYYNGEERAKGNILERFSAQQFPDLHSELNLSSLELGDSALYFCASSGGQFFEKLFFGSGTQLSVL.

This clonotype was seen only once. As the CDR3 is not closed by the conserved phenylalanine or tryptophan, this likely results from a read error. The rearrangement joins TRBV27 to TRBJ1-1; D gene ambiguous. Per the germline V gene, CDR1 is MNHEY and CDR2 is SMNVEV (reference sequence). V lost 3 bases to trimming and J lost 0 bases, with 8 bases between them. The CDR3 spans 14 residues. CDR3 nucleotide sequence: TGTGCCAGCAGTTTCAGTGGCTTGAACACTGAAGCTTTCTCT. It is translated as CASSFSGLNTEAFS.

This clonotype has more than one count but fewer than ten. This sequence joins TRBV30 and TRBJ1-5; D uncertain. V shed 4 bases and J shed 1 base, with 11 bases lying between them. This CDR3 is 14 amino acids long. The germline V gene has CDR1 GTSNPN and CDR2 SVGIG (reference sequence). The CDR3 DNA reads TGTGCCTGGAAGTCTGACTCAAGCAATCAGCCCCAGCATTTT. It codes for CAWKSDSSNQPQHF.

Concerning this clonotype: A read error may be the cause here, since a much bigger clone is one base away. The chain's CDR3 is CASKLNRESNYGYTF. The DNA for the CDR3 is TGTGCCAGCAAACTCAACAGGGAGTCTAACTATGGCTACACCTTC. J is TRBJ1-2 and V is TRBV6-2 or TRBV6-3; maybe TRBD1 (6 bases). Germline CDR1 reads MNHEY; CDR2 reads SVGEGT. This CDR3 is built from 15 residues. The germline V and J ends were trimmed by 7 bases and 0 bases, with 15 bases remaining between them.

The V and J genes are TRBV20-1 and TRBJ2-7, with TRBD2 matching 7 bases. CDR3 length: 13 amino acids. The germline CDR1 and CDR2 sequences are DFQATT and SNEGSKA (reference sequence). The V gene end was trimmed by 3 bases and the J gene end by 5 bases; junction bases not matched to a gene: 7. The CDR3 here is CSARGSGFHEQYF. Written as DNA, the CDR3 is TGCAGTGCTAGGGGTAGCGGGTTCCACGAGCAGTACTTC.

To note about this clonotype: A single base separates this from a much larger clone, so it may be a read error. The chain joins TRBV30 to TRBJ1-1; 10 bases align to TRBD1. Germline CDR1 reads GTSNPN; CDR2 reads SVGIG (reference sequence). This CDR3 region has 13 residues. Trimming removed 1 base from V and 5 bases from J; junction bases left unmatched: 1. The CDR3 sequence is CAWSGTGGTEAFF. DNA of the CDR3: TGTGCCTGGAGTGGGACAGGGGGAACTGAAGCTTTCTTT.

This clonotype was counted a few times. The rearrangement links TRBV7-2 to TRBJ1-1; TRBD1 aligns across 7 bases. The CDR3 is made up of 14 amino acids. Germline CDR1 SGHTA, CDR2 FQGNSA. V trimming: 7 bases; J trimming: 1 base; junction bases outside the gene matches: 6. CDR3 in DNA: TGTGCCAGCACCAGGACAGGTGGGAACACTGAAGCTTTCTTT. It codes for CASTRTGGNTEAFF.

This CDR3 is CASSLGRGSYNSPLHF. In nucleotides, the CDR3 is TGTGCCAGCAGTTTGGGGCGGGGCTCCTATAATTCACCCCTCCACTTT. The chain links TRBV6-5 to TRBJ1-6, with a weak D call TRBD1 (5 bases). Trimming removed 4 bases from V and 0 bases from J, with 10 bases in between. Looked up from germline, CDR1 is MNHEY and CDR2 is SVGAGI. The CDR3 contains 16 residues.

This sequence joins TRBV7-9 and TRBJ2-7, with 7 bases that match TRBD1. The ends lost 5 bases at V and 4 bases at J; junction bases unmatched: 5. This CDR3 is built from 13 residues. Germline assignment: CDR1 SEHNR and CDR2 FQNEAQ (reference sequence). CDR3 region: CASSASTGYEQYF. The DNA for the CDR3 is TGTGCCAGCAGCGCTTCGACAGGGTACGAGCAGTACTTC.

The chain joins TRBV28 to TRBJ1-1; D not resolved. Trimming left V 10 bases short and J 7 bases short, with 13 bases between. CDR1 MDHEN and CDR2 SYDVKM come from the germline V gene. The CDR3 has 11 residues. The CDR3 region is CATSPVDEAFF. In nucleotides, the CDR3 is TGTGCCACCTCCCCGGTAGATGAAGCTTTCTTT.

The sample holds a few counts of this clonotype. The V gene is TRBV10-3, the J gene TRBJ1-1; TRBD1 aligns across 9 bases. Looked up from germline, CDR1 is ENHRY and CDR2 is SYGVKD. J was trimmed by 5 bases and V by 7 bases; bases with no gene match: 8. The CDR3 is made up of 14 amino acids. CDR3 protein: CAINQDRGGTEAFF. The CDR3, as DNA: TGTGCCATCAATCAGGACAGGGGAGGTACTGAAGCTTTCTTT.

This clonotype came up once. The gene calls are TRBV11-2 and TRBJ2-3; D gene uncertain. The CDR3 has 13 amino acids. Trimming pared 2 bases from V and 6 bases from J, leaving 9 bases between. From germline, CDR1 is SGHAT and CDR2 FQNNGV. The DNA of the CDR3 is TGTGCCAGCAGCTTACATTACGTCGATACGCAGTATTTT. Residues: CASSLHYVDTQYF.